This TCR beta chain was found in a study of identical twins. In TCRdb, the 5' RACE reads were re-called with MiXCR into one record per CDR3 protein. Of fewer than 900,000 distinct CDR3 sequences listed, about 18% are singletons. V lost 6 bases and J lost 0; bases outside the gene matches: 2. The CDR3 runs 12 residues. Germline loops: CDR1 SQVTM, CDR2 ANQGSEA. The sample also formed part of further work on T cells expressing NK-cell markers. That report notes: HCMV specificity of expanded NKG2C+ T cell clones remained unclear.

The V call is TRBV29-1, the J call TRBJ2-7; 7 bases align to TRBD1. Sequencing used PBMCs. The sequence was obtained from a woman younger than 35 in good health. The CDR3 region has the DNA TGCAGCGTACAGGGGCCCTCCTACGAGCAGTACTTC. It encodes CSVQGPSYEQYF.